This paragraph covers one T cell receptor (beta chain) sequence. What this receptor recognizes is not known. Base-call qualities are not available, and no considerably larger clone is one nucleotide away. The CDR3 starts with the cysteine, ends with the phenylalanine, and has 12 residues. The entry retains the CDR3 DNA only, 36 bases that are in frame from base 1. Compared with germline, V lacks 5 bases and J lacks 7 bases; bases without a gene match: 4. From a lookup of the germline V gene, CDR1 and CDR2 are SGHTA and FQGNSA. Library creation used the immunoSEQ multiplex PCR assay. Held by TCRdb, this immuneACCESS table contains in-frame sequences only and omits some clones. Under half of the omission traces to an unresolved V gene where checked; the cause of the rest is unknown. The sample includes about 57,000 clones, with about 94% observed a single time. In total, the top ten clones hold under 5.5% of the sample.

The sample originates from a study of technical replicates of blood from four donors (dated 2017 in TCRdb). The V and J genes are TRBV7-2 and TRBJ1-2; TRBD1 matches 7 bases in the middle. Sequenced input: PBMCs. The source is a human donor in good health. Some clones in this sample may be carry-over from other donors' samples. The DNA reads TGTGCCAGCAGCCTAAGGGGGCGTGGCTACACCTTC. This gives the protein CASSLRGRGYTF.